A selection of T cell receptor beta chains follows, all from one sample in a study of CD8+CD57+ T cells in acquired aplastic anemia. Using its own MiXCR run on the reads, TCRdb lists one record per CDR3 protein. The table has 150,000 to 200,000 distinct CDR3 sequences, around 45% seen once. The source material was sorted CD4+, CD8+, or CD8+CD57+ T cells (not recorded which) from PBMCs. All receptors come from a human donor in good health. Each CDR3 is given with its conserved first and last residue. Each record gives: V gene, D gene, J gene, clone size, CDR3 DNA, CDR3 protein. D genes are given only for firm matches. Only part of the rows carry a size: once, few, many, or a class if the clone is expanded.

V: TRBV20-1
D: -
J: TRBJ2-2
size: many
DNA: TGCAGTGCTGACCGGTTAACCGGGGAGCTGTTTTTT
CDR3: CSADRLTGELFF

V: TRBV2
D: -
J: TRBJ1-1
size: medium-sized
DNA: TGTGCCAGCAGTGAAGGCACTGAAGCTTTCTTT
CDR3: CASSEGTEAFF

V: TRBV25-1
D: -
J: TRBJ1-1
size: once
DNA: TGTGCCGCGGCCAGAGTGAACACTGAAGCTTTCTTT
CDR3: CAAARVNTEAFF

V: TRBV7-9
D: -
J: TRBJ2-7
size: few
DNA: TGTGCCAGCAGTCCACGGGCCCCCCACGAGCAGTACTTC
CDR3: CASSPRAPHEQYF

V: TRBV25-1
D: TRBD1
J: TRBJ1-3
size: -
DNA: TGTGCCAGCAGTGTAGGGGGCGCTGGAAACACCATATATTTT
CDR3: CASSVGGAGNTIYF

V: TRBV11-2
D: -
J: TRBJ2-3
size: once
DNA: TGTGCCAGCAGCTTAAGGGTAAAAGACCTTAATGAGCAGTATTTT
CDR3: CASSLRVKDLNEQYF

V: TRBV2
D: -
J: TRBJ1-1
size: -
DNA: TGTGCCAGCAGTGACACTCTGAACACTGAAGCTTTCTTT
CDR3: CASSDTLNTEAFF

V: TRBV6-1
D: -
J: TRBJ1-1
size: many
DNA: TGTGCCAGCAGTGGGGCTCTGAACACTGAAGCTTTCTTT
CDR3: CASSGALNTEAFF

V: TRBV7-9
D: TRBD1
J: TRBJ1-1
size: many
DNA: TGTGCCAGCACTAGGACAGGGCAGAACACTGAAGCTTTCTTT
CDR3: CASTRTGQNTEAFF

V: TRBV20-1
D: -
J: TRBJ2-3
size: -
DNA: TGCAGTGCTAAACCTAGCGCGGATACGCAGTATTTT
CDR3: CSAKPSADTQYF

V: TRBV29-1
D: TRBD1
J: TRBJ2-5
size: -
DNA: TGCAGCGTTAGACAGGGGGGGCCAGGGACCCAGTACTTC
CDR3: CSVRQGGPGTQYF

V: TRBV3-1
D: TRBD1
J: TRBJ2-1
size: -
DNA: TGTGCCAGCAGCCAGGCCTCCGGGACAGTGGCGTTCTTC
CDR3: CASSQASGTVAFF

V: TRBV4-1
D: -
J: TRBJ1-1
size: -
DNA: TGCGCCAGCAGCCAACTCCGGGCCACTAGAGGTGGTACTGAAGCTTTCTTT
CDR3: CASSQLRATRGGTEAFF

V: TRBV11-2
D: TRBD2
J: TRBJ2-7
size: -
DNA: TGTGCCAGCAGCAATAGTGGGACTAGCGGGAGCCCCTACGAGCAGTACTTC
CDR3: CASSNSGTSGSPYEQYF

V: TRBV19
D: -
J: TRBJ2-7
size: -
DNA: TGTGCCAGTACTCCTTTCGGACGTCCCTACGAGCAGTACTTC
CDR3: CASTPFGRPYEQYF

V: TRBV10-3
D: -
J: TRBJ2-2
size: many
DNA: TGTGCCATCAGTGACACGGCGAACACCGGGGAGCTGTTTTTT
CDR3: CAISDTANTGELFF

V: TRBV6-1
D: TRBD1
J: TRBJ1-1
size: -
DNA: TGTGCCAGCAGCCGCACAGGGGGCTTCTCCACTGACGCTTTCTTT
CDR3: CASSRTGGFSTDAFF

V: TRBV7-2
D: -
J: TRBJ2-1
size: many
DNA: TGTGCCAGCAGCTTCGCTATCACAGGGAACAATGAGCAGTTCTTC
CDR3: CASSFAITGNNEQFF

V: TRBV20-1
D: -
J: TRBJ2-7
size: -
DNA: TGCAGTGCTAGAGATTTTCGGACGGACTCCTCCGAGCAGTACTTC
CDR3: CSARDFRTDSSEQYF

V: TRBV10-3
D: TRBD1
J: TRBJ2-3
size: few
DNA: TGTGCCATCAGTGTCCGGGACAGAATTTCCACAGATACGCAGTATTTT
CDR3: CAISVRDRISTDTQYF

V: TRBV10-3
D: -
J: TRBJ1-5
size: -
DNA: TGTGCCACCGGACAAGAGACCCAGCATTTT
CDR3: CATGQETQHF

V: TRBV15
D: -
J: TRBJ2-5
size: -
DNA: TGTGCCACCAGCAGAGTCGGGACTTTGGAGACCCAGTACTTC
CDR3: CATSRVGTLETQYF

V: TRBV19
D: TRBD1
J: TRBJ2-7
size: many
DNA: TGTGCCAGTAGTGAGGGAGGACAGGGGGCTCGGGAGCAGTACTTC
CDR3: CASSEGGQGAREQYF

V: TRBV5-6
D: -
J: TRBJ2-3
size: -
DNA: TGTGTCAGCAGCTTGGAACCAAGCACAGATACGCAGTATTTT
CDR3: CVSSLEPSTDTQYF

V: TRBV7-2
D: -
J: TRBJ2-2
size: many
DNA: TGTGCCAGCAGCTTTAACAGGGCCGGGGAGCTGTTTTTT
CDR3: CASSFNRAGELFF

V: TRBV7-2
D: TRBD1
J: TRBJ2-1
size: once
DNA: TGTGCCAGCACCCCGGGACAGGGAAATGAGCAGTTCTTC
CDR3: CASTPGQGNEQFF

V: TRBV7-3
D: -
J: TRBJ2-3
size: many
DNA: TGTGCCAGCAGCTCCGCCGGGGGGCTGTATGAAACGCAGTATTTT
CDR3: CASSSAGGLYETQYF

V: TRBV3-1
D: -
J: TRBJ1-3
size: few
DNA: TGTGCCAGCAGCCAAGTCCCGGTGAGCTCTGGAAACACCATATATTTT
CDR3: CASSQVPVSSGNTIYF

V: TRBV24-1
D: -
J: TRBJ2-2
size: -
DNA: TGTGCCACCAGTTCAGGGTCAGGGGAGCTGTTTTTT
CDR3: CATSSGSGELFF

V: TRBV29-1
D: TRBD2
J: TRBJ2-1
size: -
DNA: TGCAGCGTAACTAGCGGGAGGGAAAGCTCCTACAATGAGCAGTTCTTC
CDR3: CSVTSGRESSYNEQFF

V: TRBV7-9
D: -
J: TRBJ2-7
size: -
DNA: TGTGCCAGCAGCCTGTACGGCGAGCAGTACTTC
CDR3: CASSLYGEQYF

V: TRBV19
D: TRBD1
J: TRBJ1-1
size: many
DNA: TGTGCCAGTAGTAGGGACAGGGTGAACACTGAAGCTTTCTTT
CDR3: CASSRDRVNTEAFF

V: TRBV27
D: TRBD1
J: TRBJ2-2
size: -
DNA: TGTGCCAGCAGTAACAGGGGGACAGCGAACACCGGGGAGCTGTTTTTT
CDR3: CASSNRGTANTGELFF

V: TRBV12-5
D: -
J: TRBJ1-2
size: many
DNA: TGTGCTAGTGGTTTAGGGGAAGCCGCACGGGGCTACACCTTC
CDR3: CASGLGEAARGYTF

V: TRBV19
D: -
J: TRBJ2-7
size: -
DNA: TGTGCCAGTAGTATTTACGGGAGTCAGGGCGAGCAGTACTTC
CDR3: CASSIYGSQGEQYF

V: TRBV7-9
D: TRBD2
J: TRBJ2-7
size: many
DNA: TGTGCCAGCAGCCTAGGGCCTAGCGGGAGCTACGAGCAGTACTTC
CDR3: CASSLGPSGSYEQYF

V: TRBV12-5
D: -
J: TRBJ2-7
size: many
DNA: TGTGCTAGTGGTTTATTAGGAGACAGATACGAGCAGTACTTC
CDR3: CASGLLGDRYEQYF

V: TRBV10-3
D: -
J: TRBJ1-4
size: once
DNA: TGTGCCATCAGTGATCATCAGTCGGGTAATGAAAAACTGTTTTTT
CDR3: CAISDHQSGNEKLFF

V: TRBV5-5
D: -
J: TRBJ1-5
size: -
DNA: TGTGCCAGCAGCTTATCGGTGACGTCACTGAATCAGCCCCAGCATTTT
CDR3: CASSLSVTSLNQPQHF

V: TRBV7-3
D: -
J: TRBJ1-1
size: many
DNA: TGTGCCAGCAGCTTAAGTCCGGTGCGGGGGCAGGGTGAAGCTTTCTTT
CDR3: CASSLSPVRGQGEAFF

V: TRBV12-3/TRBV12-4
D: -
J: TRBJ2-4
size: few
DNA: TGTGCCAGCAGTTTGGGGGGATCCAAAAACATTCAGTACTTC
CDR3: CASSLGGSKNIQYF

V: TRBV7-9
D: -
J: TRBJ2-7
size: -
DNA: TGTGCCAGCAGGAAGGATTTCTCCTACGAGCAGTACTTC
CDR3: CASRKDFSYEQYF

V: TRBV2
D: TRBD1
J: TRBJ1-6
size: few
DNA: TGTGCCAGCAGACCAGGGACAGCTTATAATTCACCCCTCCACTTT
CDR3: CASRPGTAYNSPLHF

V: TRBV20-1
D: -
J: TRBJ2-3
size: -
DNA: TGCAGTGCTAGTCCCAGGGCTGGTACAGATACGCAGTATTTT
CDR3: CSASPRAGTDTQYF

V: TRBV10-3
D: TRBD2
J: TRBJ2-2
size: -
DNA: TGTGCCATGACGCGGGAGAGGGACACCGGGGAGCTGTTTTTT
CDR3: CAMTRERDTGELFF

V: TRBV20-1
D: -
J: TRBJ2-1
size: -
DNA: TGCAGTGCTCCTACCTGGGACTCAAGCTCCTACAATGAGCAGTTCTTC
CDR3: CSAPTWDSSSYNEQFF

V: TRBV29-1
D: -
J: TRBJ2-5
size: -
DNA: TGCAGCCAAAAGGGGTTCCAGAGGGAGACCCAGTACTTC
CDR3: CSQKGFQRETQYF

V: TRBV7-3
D: TRBD2
J: TRBJ2-1
size: many
DNA: TGTGCCAGCAGCTGGCTAGCGGGAGGGGCGGCTGAGCAGTTCTTC
CDR3: CASSWLAGGAAEQFF

V: TRBV9
D: -
J: TRBJ2-1
size: -
DNA: TGTGCCAGCAGCGTAGCGGGGGGCATCTACAATGAGCAGTTCTTC
CDR3: CASSVAGGIYNEQFF

V: TRBV10-3
D: TRBD1
J: TRBJ1-1
size: few
DNA: TGTGCCATCAGTGGTACAGGGGGAAATACTGAAGCTTTCTTT
CDR3: CAISGTGGNTEAFF

V: TRBV20-1
D: -
J: TRBJ2-7
size: -
DNA: TGCAGTGCTGATAGGGACATCTCCTACGAGCAGTACTTC
CDR3: CSADRDISYEQYF

V: TRBV15
D: -
J: TRBJ1-1
size: -
DNA: TGTGCCACCAGCAGAGAGTGGGCTCGAGAAGCTTTCTTT
CDR3: CATSREWAREAFF

V: TRBV2
D: -
J: TRBJ2-3
size: -
DNA: TGTGCCAGCAGTGACCGGACTAGCACAGATACGCAGTATTTT
CDR3: CASSDRTSTDTQYF

V: TRBV7-3
D: -
J: TRBJ2-5
size: -
DNA: TGTGCCAGCAGCTTATCGGGTGCGGAGACCCAGTACTTC
CDR3: CASSLSGAETQYF

V: TRBV24-1
D: -
J: TRBJ1-1
size: -
DNA: TGTGCCACCAGGGGGGATTTGAACACTGAAGCTTTCTTT
CDR3: CATRGDLNTEAFF

V: TRBV18
D: -
J: TRBJ1-1
size: few
DNA: TGTGCCAGCTCACCACCCGTCGACAGGAATTTGGGGACTGAAGCTTTCTTT
CDR3: CASSPPVDRNLGTEAFF

V: TRBV6-6
D: -
J: TRBJ1-1
size: many
DNA: TGTGCCAGCAGTAGAATTGAAGCTTTCTTT
CDR3: CASSRIEAFF

V: TRBV19
D: -
J: TRBJ1-5
size: many
DNA: TGTGCCAGTAGCACAAGGGACGGCAATCAGCCCCAGCATTTT
CDR3: CASSTRDGNQPQHF

V: TRBV20-1
D: TRBD2
J: TRBJ2-5
size: -
DNA: TGCAGTGCTAGTACTAGCGGGGTTAAAGAGACCCAGTACTTC
CDR3: CSASTSGVKETQYF

V: TRBV10-3
D: -
J: TRBJ1-2
size: many
DNA: TGTGCTCCCACAGGGATAAACTCTAACTATGGCTACACCTTC
CDR3: CAPTGINSNYGYTF